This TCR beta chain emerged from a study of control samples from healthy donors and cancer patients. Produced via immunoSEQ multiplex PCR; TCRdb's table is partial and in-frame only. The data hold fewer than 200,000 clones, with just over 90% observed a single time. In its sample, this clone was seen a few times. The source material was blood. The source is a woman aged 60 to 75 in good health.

DNA for the CDR3: TGTGCCAGCCGAGTAGTGATCGGATTTTCGCGCAATCAGCCCCAGCATTTT. Its translation: CASRVVIGFSRNQPQHF. V gene TRBV19 combines with J gene TRBJ1-5; D gene ambiguous. The CDR3 extends over 17 amino acids. CDR1 and CDR2 from the germline V gene are LNHDA and SQIVND (reference sequence). V gave up 9 bases and J gave up 2 bases, with 23 bases separating them.